Described below is a single T cell receptor (beta chain) sequence and its context. The data were obtained in a study of CD8+CD57+ T cells in acquired aplastic anemia. Individuals selected for sequencing had exhibited CD8+CD57+ cell expansion on flow cytometry. Genomic DNA templated the TCR beta VDJ and CDR3 profiling. Via MiXCR, TCRdb re-called the reads, giving one row per CDR3 protein. This sample has fewer than 85,000 distinct CDR3 sequences, with about three quarters found just once. The CDR3 spans 15 residues. Germline CDR1 reads SGHNT; CDR2 reads YYREEE (reference sequence). V lost 4 bases and J lost 8; bases outside the gene matches: 12.

This sequence was found in a human donor with aplastic anemia. The rearrangement uses TRBV5-4 and TRBJ1-2, with TRBD1 matching over 9 bases. What was sequenced was sorted CD4+, CD8+, or CD8+CD57+ T cells (not recorded which) from PBMCs. The CDR3 spells CASSAEPTGGNGYTF. The CDR3 nucleotides read TGTGCCAGCAGCGCCGAACCGACAGGGGGAAACGGCTACACCTTC.